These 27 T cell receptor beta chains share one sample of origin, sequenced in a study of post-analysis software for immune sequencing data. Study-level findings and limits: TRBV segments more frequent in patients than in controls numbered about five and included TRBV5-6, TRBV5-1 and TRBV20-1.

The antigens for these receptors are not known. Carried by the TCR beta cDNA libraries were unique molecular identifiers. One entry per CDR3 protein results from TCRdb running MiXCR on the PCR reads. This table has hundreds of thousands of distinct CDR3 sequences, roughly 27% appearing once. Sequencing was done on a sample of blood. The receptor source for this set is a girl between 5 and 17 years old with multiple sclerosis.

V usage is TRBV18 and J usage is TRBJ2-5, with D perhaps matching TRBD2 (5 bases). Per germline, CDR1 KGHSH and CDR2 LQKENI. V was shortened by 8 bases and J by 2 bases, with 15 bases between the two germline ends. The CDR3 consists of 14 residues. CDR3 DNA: TGTGCCAGCGTCCCCCCGGGGAAACAAGAGACCCAGTACTTC. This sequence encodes CASVPPGKQETQYF.

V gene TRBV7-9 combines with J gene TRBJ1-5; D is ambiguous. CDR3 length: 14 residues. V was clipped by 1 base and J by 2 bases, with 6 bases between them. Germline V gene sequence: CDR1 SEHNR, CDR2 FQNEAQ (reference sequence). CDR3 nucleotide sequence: TGTGCCAGCAGCTTAGGGTTCGGCAATCAGCCCCAGCATTTT. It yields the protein CASSLGFGNQPQHF.

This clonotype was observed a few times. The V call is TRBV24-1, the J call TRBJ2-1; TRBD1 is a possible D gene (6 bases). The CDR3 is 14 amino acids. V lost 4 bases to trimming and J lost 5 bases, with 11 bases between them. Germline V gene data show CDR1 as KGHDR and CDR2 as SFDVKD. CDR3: CATSDRQVNNEQFF. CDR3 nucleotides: TGTGCCACCAGTGACCGACAGGTGAACAATGAGCAGTTCTTC.

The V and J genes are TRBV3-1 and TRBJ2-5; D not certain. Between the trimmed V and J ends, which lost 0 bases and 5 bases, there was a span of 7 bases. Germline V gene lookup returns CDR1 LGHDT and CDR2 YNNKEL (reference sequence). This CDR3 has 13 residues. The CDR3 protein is CASSQEDWETQYF. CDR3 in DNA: TGTGCCAGCAGCCAAGAAGACTGGGAGACCCAGTACTTC.

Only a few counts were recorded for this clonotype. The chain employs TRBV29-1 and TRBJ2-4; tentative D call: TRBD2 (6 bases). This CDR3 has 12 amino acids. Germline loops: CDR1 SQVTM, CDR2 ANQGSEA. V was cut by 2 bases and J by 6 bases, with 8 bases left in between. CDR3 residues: CSVELGGNIQYF. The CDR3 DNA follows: TGCAGCGTTGAATTGGGAGGAAACATTCAGTACTTC.

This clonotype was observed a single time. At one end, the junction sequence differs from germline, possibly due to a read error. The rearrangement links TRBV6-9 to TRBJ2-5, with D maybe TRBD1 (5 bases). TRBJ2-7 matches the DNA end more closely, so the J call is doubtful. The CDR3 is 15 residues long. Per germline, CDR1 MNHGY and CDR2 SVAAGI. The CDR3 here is CACSYRWAGHHEQYF. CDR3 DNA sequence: TGTGCCTGCAGTTATAGGTGGGCAGGGCACCACGAGCAGTACTTC.

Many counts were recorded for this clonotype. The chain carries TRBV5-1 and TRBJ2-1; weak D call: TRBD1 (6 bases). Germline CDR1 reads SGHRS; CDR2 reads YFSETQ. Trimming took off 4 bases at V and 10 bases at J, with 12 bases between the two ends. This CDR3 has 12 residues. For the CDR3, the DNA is TGCGCCAGCAGCGCCCGGCAGGGGGAGCAGTTCTTC. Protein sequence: CASSARQGEQFF.

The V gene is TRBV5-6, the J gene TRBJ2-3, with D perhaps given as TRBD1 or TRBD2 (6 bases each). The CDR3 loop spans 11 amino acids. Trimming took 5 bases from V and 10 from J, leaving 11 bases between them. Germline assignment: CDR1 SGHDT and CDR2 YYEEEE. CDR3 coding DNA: TGTGCCAGCAGTATGGGGGGCCCGCAGTATTTT. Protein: CASSMGGPQYF.

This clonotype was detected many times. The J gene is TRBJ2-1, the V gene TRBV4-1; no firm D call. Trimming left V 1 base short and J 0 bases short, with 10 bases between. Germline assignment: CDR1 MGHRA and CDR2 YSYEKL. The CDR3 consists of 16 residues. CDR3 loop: CASSQVNMISYNEQFF. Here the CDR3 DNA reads TGCGCCAGCAGCCAAGTGAACATGATCTCCTACAATGAGCAGTTCTTC.

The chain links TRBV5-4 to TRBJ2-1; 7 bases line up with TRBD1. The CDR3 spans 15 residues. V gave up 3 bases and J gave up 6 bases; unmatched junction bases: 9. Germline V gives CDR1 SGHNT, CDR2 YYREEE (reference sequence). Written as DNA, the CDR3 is TGTGCCAGCAGCTCGACGGGACAGTGGGTCAATGAGCAGTTCTTC. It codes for CASSSTGQWVNEQFF.

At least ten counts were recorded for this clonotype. The CDR3 is CASSPEGTPGSYNEQFF. CDR3 nucleotides: TGTGCCAGCAGCCCGGAGGGTACCCCGGGCTCCTACAATGAGCAGTTCTTC. The chain uses TRBV5-5 and TRBJ2-1, with D perhaps matching TRBD2 (6 bases). Germline-derived CDR1 and CDR2 are SGHKS and YYEKEE (reference sequence). V was trimmed by 4 bases and J by 0 bases, leaving 17 bases between them. This CDR3 is 17 amino acids long.

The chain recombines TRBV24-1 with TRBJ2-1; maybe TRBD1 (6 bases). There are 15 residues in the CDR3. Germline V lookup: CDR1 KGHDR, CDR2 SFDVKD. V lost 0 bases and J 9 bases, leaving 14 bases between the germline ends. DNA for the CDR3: TGTGCCACCAGTGATTTGTCCAGGGGCTTGCGTGAGCAGTTCTTC. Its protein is CATSDLSRGLREQFF.

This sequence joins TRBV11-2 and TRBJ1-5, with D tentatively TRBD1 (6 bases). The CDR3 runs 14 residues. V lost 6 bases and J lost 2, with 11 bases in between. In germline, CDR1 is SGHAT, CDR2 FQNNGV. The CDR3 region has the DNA TGTGCCAGCAGACAGGGAGAAGGCAATCAGCCCCAGCATTTT. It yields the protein CASRQGEGNQPQHF.

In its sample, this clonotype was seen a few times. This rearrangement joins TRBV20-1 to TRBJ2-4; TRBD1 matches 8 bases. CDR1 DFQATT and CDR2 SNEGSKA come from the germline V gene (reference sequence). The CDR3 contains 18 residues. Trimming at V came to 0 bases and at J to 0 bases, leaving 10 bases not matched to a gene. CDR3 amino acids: CSARDSTRGRIAKNIQYF. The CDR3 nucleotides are TGCAGTGCTAGAGACTCAACCAGGGGGCGAATAGCCAAAAACATTCAGTACTTC.

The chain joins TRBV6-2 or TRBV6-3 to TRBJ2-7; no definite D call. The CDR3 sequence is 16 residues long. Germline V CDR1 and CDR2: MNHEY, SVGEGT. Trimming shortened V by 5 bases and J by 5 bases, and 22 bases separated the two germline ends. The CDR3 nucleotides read TGTGCCAGCAGTAAACGCCGGAACAGACTCGGAGACGAGCAGTACTTC. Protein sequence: CASSKRRNRLGDEQYF.

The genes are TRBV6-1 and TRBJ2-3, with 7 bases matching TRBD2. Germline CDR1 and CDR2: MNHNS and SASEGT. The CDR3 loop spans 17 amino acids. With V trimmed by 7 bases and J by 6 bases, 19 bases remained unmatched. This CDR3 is CASTQRMASGLRDTQYF. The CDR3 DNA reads TGTGCCAGCACCCAGAGAATGGCTAGCGGTTTGAGGGATACGCAGTATTTT.

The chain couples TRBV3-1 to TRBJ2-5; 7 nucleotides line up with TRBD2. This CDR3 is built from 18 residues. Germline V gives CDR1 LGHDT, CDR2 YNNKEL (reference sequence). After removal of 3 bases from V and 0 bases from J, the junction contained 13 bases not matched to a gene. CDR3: CASSQTFRLAEHQETQYF. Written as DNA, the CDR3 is TGTGCCAGCAGCCAGACCTTCAGGCTAGCGGAGCACCAAGAGACCCAGTACTTC.

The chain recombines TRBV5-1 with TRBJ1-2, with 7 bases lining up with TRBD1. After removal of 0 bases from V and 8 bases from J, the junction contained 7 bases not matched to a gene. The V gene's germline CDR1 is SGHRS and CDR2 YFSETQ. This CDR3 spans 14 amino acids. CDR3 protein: CASSLDGTAAGYTF. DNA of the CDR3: TGCGCCAGCAGCTTGGACGGGACAGCGGCAGGCTACACCTTC.

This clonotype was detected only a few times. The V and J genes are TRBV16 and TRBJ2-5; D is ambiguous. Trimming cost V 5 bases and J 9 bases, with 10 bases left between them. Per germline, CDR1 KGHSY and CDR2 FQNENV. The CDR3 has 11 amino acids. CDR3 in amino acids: CASSGGEAQYF. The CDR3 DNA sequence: TGTGCCAGCAGCGGCGGTGAGGCCCAGTACTTC. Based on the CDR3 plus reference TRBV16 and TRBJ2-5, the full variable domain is GEEVAQTPKHLVRGEGQKAKLYCAPIKGHSYVFWYQQVLKNEFKFLISFQNENVFDETGMPKERFSAKCLPNSPCSLEIQATKLEDSAVYFCASSGGEAQYFGPGTRLLVL.

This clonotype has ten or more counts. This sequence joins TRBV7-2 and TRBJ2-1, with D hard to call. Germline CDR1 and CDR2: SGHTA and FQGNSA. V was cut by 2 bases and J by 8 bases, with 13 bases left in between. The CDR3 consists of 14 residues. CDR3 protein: CASSLSSGSDEQFF. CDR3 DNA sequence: TGTGCCAGCAGCTTAAGTTCGGGCTCGGATGAGCAGTTCTTC.

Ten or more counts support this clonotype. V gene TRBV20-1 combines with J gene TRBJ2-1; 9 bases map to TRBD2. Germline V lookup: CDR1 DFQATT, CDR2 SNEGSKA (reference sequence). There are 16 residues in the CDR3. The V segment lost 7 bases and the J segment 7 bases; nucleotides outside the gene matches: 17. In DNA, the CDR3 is TGCAGTGTCCCCTATATCCGGGGCGGGAGGGGGAATGAGCAGTTCTTC. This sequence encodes CSVPYIRGGRGNEQFF.

CDR3 sequence reads: CASSEALRDSTSTDTQYF. CDR3 DNA: TGTGCCAGCAGTGAAGCGCTTCGGGACAGTACTAGCACAGATACGCAGTATTTT. V and J are TRBV2 and TRBJ2-3, with TRBD1 matching over 7 bases. J was trimmed by 0 bases and V by 0 bases; bases with no gene match: 9. The CDR3 totals 18 residues. CDR1 and CDR2 (germline): SNHLY, FYNNEI.

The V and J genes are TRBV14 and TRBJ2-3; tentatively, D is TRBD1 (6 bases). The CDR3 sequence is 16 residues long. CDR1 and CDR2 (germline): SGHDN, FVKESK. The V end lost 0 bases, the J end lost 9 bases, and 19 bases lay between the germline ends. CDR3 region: CASSQDWGHSARTQYF. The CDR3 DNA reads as TGTGCCAGCAGCCAAGATTGGGGACATAGCGCCAGGACGCAGTATTTT.

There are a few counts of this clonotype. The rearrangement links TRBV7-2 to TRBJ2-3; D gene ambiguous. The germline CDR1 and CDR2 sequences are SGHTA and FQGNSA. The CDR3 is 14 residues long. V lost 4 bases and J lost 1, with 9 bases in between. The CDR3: CASSSESGTDTQYF. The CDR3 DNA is TGTGCCAGCAGCTCCGAATCGGGCACAGATACGCAGTATTTT.

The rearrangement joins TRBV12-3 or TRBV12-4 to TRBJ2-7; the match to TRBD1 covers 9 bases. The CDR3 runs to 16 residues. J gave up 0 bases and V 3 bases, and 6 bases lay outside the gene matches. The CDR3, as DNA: TGTGCCAGCAGTTTCCCGACAGGGGGGATCTCCTACGAGCAGTACTTC. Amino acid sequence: CASSFPTGGISYEQYF.

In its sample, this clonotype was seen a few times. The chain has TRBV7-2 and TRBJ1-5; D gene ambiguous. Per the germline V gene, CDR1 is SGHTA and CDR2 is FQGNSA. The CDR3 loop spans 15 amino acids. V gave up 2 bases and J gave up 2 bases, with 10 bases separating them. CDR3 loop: CASSLFEGGNQPQHF. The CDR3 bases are TGTGCCAGCAGCTTATTCGAGGGAGGCAATCAGCCCCAGCATTTT.

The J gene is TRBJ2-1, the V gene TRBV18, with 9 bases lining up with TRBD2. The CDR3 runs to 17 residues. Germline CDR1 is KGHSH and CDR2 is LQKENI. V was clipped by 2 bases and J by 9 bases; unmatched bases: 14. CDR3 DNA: TGTGCCAGCTCACCAATTTCGGCTGCGGGGGGGCTCAGTGAGCAGTTCTTC. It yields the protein CASSPISAAGGLSEQFF.